A selection of T cell receptor beta chains follows, all from one sample in a study of T-cell reconstitution after alpha-beta-depleted transplantation in children. MiXCR, run by TCRdb on the PCR reads, gives a single entry per CDR3 protein. The sample records about 230,000 distinct CDR3 sequences, around 9.5% being singletons. The sequences come from PBMCs from the stem cell graft donor, collected from the stem cell graft. These receptors all come from a human donor who donated a stem cell graft to a child with acute lymphoblastic leukemia. Each CDR3 is given with its conserved first and last residue. D genes are given only for firm matches. A row's size may be missing; if present it is once, few, many or a size class.

-,15,TRBJ1-3,many,TRBV10-3,CAIKDTGKGGNTIYF,TGTGCCATCAAAGACACAGGGAAAGGTGGAAACACCATATATTTT
-,16,TRBJ2-3,-,TRBV15,CATSRSREVATDTQYF,TGTGCCACCAGCAGGTCTAGGGAGGTGGCCACAGATACGCAGTATTTT
TRBD1,16,TRBJ2-2,many,TRBV6-5,CASSSWGQRATGELFF,TGTGCCAGCAGTTCTTGGGGACAGAGAGCCACCGGGGAGCTGTTTTTT
TRBD2,16,TRBJ2-7,many,TRBV10-3,CAISDLAGGSGDEQYF,TGTGCCATCAGTGACTTAGCGGGGGGGTCAGGCGACGAGCAGTACTTC
TRBD1,14,TRBJ2-2,few,TRBV12-3/TRBV12-4,CASRDRVFTGELFF,TGTGCCAGCCGGGACAGGGTATTCACCGGGGAGCTGTTTTTT
-,12,TRBJ1-5,-,TRBV12-3/TRBV12-4,CASSFFNQPQHF,TGTGCCAGCAGTTTTTTCAATCAGCCCCAGCATTTT
-,15,TRBJ1-1,-,TRBV5-1,CASRFTEASDTEAFF,TGCGCCAGCCGCTTTACGGAGGCGTCGGACACTGAAGCTTTCTTT
TRBD2,14,TRBJ2-1,many,TRBV20-1,CSARRGGSYNEQFF,TGCAGTGCTAGGCGGGGGGGCTCGTACAATGAGCAGTTCTTC
-,15,TRBJ1-1,many,TRBV5-1,CASSHSVLRNTEAFF,TGCGCCAGCAGCCATAGTGTCCTCCGGAACACTGAAGCTTTCTTT
-,13,TRBJ1-2,many,TRBV12-3/TRBV12-4,CASSLDRPYGYTF,TGTGCCAGCAGTTTAGACAGACCCTATGGCTACACCTTC
TRBD2,15,TRBJ2-7,many,TRBV27,CASSSGLGGDGEQYF,TGTGCCAGCAGTTCAGGGTTGGGGGGGGACGGCGAGCAGTACTTC
TRBD2,13,TRBJ2-7,-,TRBV25-1,CASNLSGGDEQYF,TGTGCCAGCAATCTGTCTGGGGGGGACGAGCAGTACTTC
-,14,TRBJ2-2,many,TRBV3-1,CASSQVVGTGELFF,TGTGCCAGCAGCCAAGTTGTGGGGACCGGGGAGCTGTTTTTT